This entry concerns a single T cell receptor (beta chain). The sample originates from a study of T cells in Graves' hyperthyroidism and ophthalmopathy. On the study more broadly: Blood from the periphery was taken at initial diagnosis, before any treatment.

Orbital computed tomography, thyroid ultrasound, serum thyroxine and TRAb, and clinical symptoms together informed the diagnoses. This CDR3 contains 15 residues. V was shortened by 3 bases and J by 0 bases, with 10 bases between the two germline ends. Germline V gene sequence: CDR1 SGDLS, CDR2 YYNGEE. TCR beta CDR3 sequences were amplified from RNA transcripts. HTBI primers were the set used in a first-round RT-PCR of the TCR CDR3. TCRdb reanalysed the multiplex PCR reads using MiXCR and keeps one entry per CDR3 protein. Of about 560,000 distinct CDR3 sequences listed, roughly 15% were seen once; the top ten hold approximately 13%.

The source material was blood. The rearrangement links TRBV9 to TRBJ2-1; D gene unclear. This TCR came from a woman aged 40 to 55 with Graves' hyperthyroidism. In nucleotides, the CDR3 is TGTGCCAGCAGCGGAATAGCCGCCTCCTACAATGAGCAGTTCTTC. This translates into CASSGIAASYNEQFF. Using reference TRBV9 and TRBJ2-1 for the parts outside the CDR3, the full variable domain is DSGVTQTPKHLITATGQRVTLRCSPRSGDLSVYWYQQSLDQGLQFLIQYYNGEERAKGNILERFSAQQFPDLHSELNLSSLELGDSALYFCASSGIAASYNEQFFGPGTRLTVL.